These 2 T cell receptor beta chains were all obtained from the same sample, sequenced in a study of shared clonotypes between healthy human individuals. Assay: immunoSEQ multiplex PCR; the TCRdb copy retains only in-frame clones and omits some. The data contain 2.3 million or so clones, approximately 93% of them singletons. Material for sequencing was naive CD4+ T cells from PBMCs. Subset noted: CD45RA+ positively selected. The receptors shown here come from a young man in good health. Some clones in this sample may be carry-over from other donors' samples.

The chain recombines TRBV29-1 with TRBJ2-7; TRBD2 matches 7 bases. The J segment lost 0 bases and the V segment lost 6 bases, leaving 8 bases of the junction unmatched. CDR3 size: 14 residues. Germline CDR1 is SQVTM and CDR2 is ANQGSEA. The CDR3 region has the DNA TGCAGCGTCCTCGGGAGGATGAGCTCCTACGAGCAGTACTTC. Protein: CSVLGRMSSYEQYF.

The genes are TRBV6-6 and TRBJ1-2, with D hard to call. CDR1 and CDR2 (germline): MNHNY, SVGAGI (reference sequence). The V end was cut by 2 bases, the J end by 8 bases, with 12 bases between. CDR3 length: 13 amino acids. The CDR3: CASSYDTSEGYTF. The CDR3 DNA reads as TGTGCCAGCAGTTACGACACCTCGGAGGGCTACACCTTC.